The sequence of this T cell receptor (beta chain) was determined in a study of blood T cell repertoires in COVID-19. Overall study: Sites in the United States, Italy and Spain provided acute and convalescent COVID-19 samples.

Trimming took 0 bases from V and 2 from J, leaving 6 bases between them. This CDR3 is built from 14 residues. In germline, CDR1 is SEHNR, CDR2 FQNEAQ (reference sequence). Sequenced by immunoSEQ multiplex PCR; TCRdb stores in-frame clones only, minus some. This table holds some 330,000 clones, about 90% found once. Across 24 US areas, participants ranged in age from 18 to 89 years. This receptor was taken from a man younger than 40 who had recovered from COVID-19. The chain combines TRBV7-9 with TRBJ2-3; D remains unclear. The sequencing sample was made of PBMCs or T cells enriched from blood (not recorded which). CDR3 coding DNA: TGTGCCAGCAGCTTAGCGGGCAACACAGATACGCAGTATTTT. Its protein product is CASSLAGNTDTQYF. Combining the CDR3 with reference TRBV7-9 and TRBJ2-3 gives the whole variable domain DTGVSQNPRHKITKRGQNVTFRCDPISEHNRLYWYRQTLGQGPEFLTYFQNEAQLEKSRLLSDRFSAERPKGSFSTLEIQRTEQGDSAMYLCASSLAGNTDTQYFGPGTRLTVL.